This T cell receptor beta chain was sequenced in a study of blood T cell repertoires in COVID-19. Study-wide context: Nucleic acid was either cDNA or gDNA, and it came from T cells, B-cell-depleted T cells, or PBMCs.

Methods used by the authors: Estimation of nucleated cell counts was performed using reference gene primer amplification. The repertoire was sequenced with immunoSEQ multiplex PCR; TCRdb's copy has only in-frame clones and lacks some. From that table come the V and J calls and clone size; the DNA was used to work out D and trimming. The sample lists 230,000 or so clones; about four fifths were seen once. The CDR3 covers 14 residues. In germline, CDR1 is MGHRA, CDR2 YSYEKL. The V end lost 1 base, the J end lost 6 bases, and 10 bases lay between the germline ends. This clone was recorded only once. The sequenced sample consisted of peripheral blood. This TCR was sampled from a woman at least 80 years old with COVID-19, enrolled during active disease. The chain employs TRBV4-1 and TRBJ2-4, with a weak D call TRBD1 (6 bases). The CDR3 DNA reads as TGCGCCAGCAGCCAAGGTTGGGGGCCAAACATTCAGTACTTC. Its protein product is CASSQGWGPNIQYF.